Presented here are 6 T cell receptor beta chains from one specimen sequenced in a study of cytomegalovirus exposure and HLA in healthy donors. The repertoire was sequenced with immunoSEQ multiplex PCR; TCRdb's copy has only in-frame clones and lacks some. This table holds fewer than 250,000 clones, roughly 89% found once. The sequenced sample consisted of PBMCs. Every receptor here comes from a man in his late teens or twenties in good health and CMV-seronegative.

The rearrangement uses TRBV7-2 and TRBJ2-3, with a weak D call TRBD2 (6 bases). There are 16 residues in the CDR3. Trimming stripped 5 bases from V and 6 bases from J, with 21 bases between. Germline CDR1 and CDR2: SGHTA and FQGNSA. The CDR3 sequence: CASSVPPGAGRDTQYF. CDR3 nucleotide sequence: TGTGCCAGCAGCGTGCCCCCGGGAGCCGGAAGGGATACGCAGTATTTT.

The chain joins TRBV7-3 to TRBJ1-1; no clear D. The V gene's germline CDR1 is SGHTA and CDR2 FQGTGA. This CDR3 contains 13 residues. V gave up 5 bases and J gave up 4 bases, with 11 bases separating them. CDR3 sequence reads: CASSPYGGTEAFF. The CDR3 nucleotides read TGTGCCAGCAGCCCATACGGAGGCACTGAAGCTTTCTTT.

The chain combines TRBV5-4 with TRBJ2-2; tentative D call: TRBD2 (5 bases). The CDR3 has 11 residues. Per the germline V gene, CDR1 is SGHNT and CDR2 is YYREEE (reference sequence). Trimming removed 4 bases from V and 8 bases from J, with 6 bases in between. The CDR3 DNA reads TGTGCCAGCAGCCGGGGTGGGGAGCTGTTTTTT. Its protein product is CASSRGGELFF.

The rearrangement uses TRBV28 and TRBJ1-5; unclear D gene. Germline CDR1 reads MDHEN; CDR2 reads SYDVKM. Deletions cut 2 bases from V and 4 bases from J, with 12 bases between. CDR3 size: 15 residues. CDR3 nucleotide sequence: TGTGCCAGCAGTTTACAAGGAGGTGCAAATCAGCCCCAGCATTTT. Translation gives CASSLQGGANQPQHF.

V gene TRBV29-1 combines with J gene TRBJ2-1, with 14 bases identical to TRBD2. Per germline, CDR1 SQVTM and CDR2 ANQGSEA. V was clipped by 7 bases and J by 1 base; unmatched bases: 12. The CDR3 is made up of 18 amino acids. CDR3 loop: CSAETGLAGVHSYNEQFF. As DNA, the CDR3 is TGCAGCGCCGAGACGGGACTAGCGGGGGTCCATTCCTACAATGAGCAGTTCTTC.

The genes are TRBV28 and TRBJ2-3; D not resolved. Deletions cut 4 bases from V and 6 bases from J, with 11 bases between. CDR1 MDHEN and CDR2 SYDVKM come from the germline V gene. This CDR3 contains 13 residues. CDR3 sequence reads: CASSSLTWDTQYF. DNA of the CDR3: TGTGCCAGCAGTTCTTTAACATGGGATACGCAGTATTTT.